The TCR beta chain under discussion was sequenced for a study of T cell repertoires in cytomegalovirus infection. Study summary: A matching HLA type, together with CMV infection, was signaled by public TCR beta signatures.

Study findings and constraints: HLA-C-restricted CMV-specific TCR beta clonotypes prevailed in the ex vivo response.

This clonotype was counted between two and nine times. What it binds is not known. One entry per CDR3 protein results from TCRdb running MiXCR on the reads. Among 160,000 or so distinct CDR3 sequences listed, 15% to 20% were seen once. CDR3 length: 13 residues. V lost 11 bases, J lost 5 bases, and 18 bases lay in between. Per the germline V gene, CDR1 is SGHVS and CDR2 is FNYEAQ. The sample consisted of CD8+ T cells from PBMCs. The TCR comes from a human donor in good health (CMV status not recorded). Some clones in this sample may be carry-over from other donors' samples. The chain couples TRBV7-6 to TRBJ1-2; no clear D. The CDR3 bases are TGTGCCTGGGAAAACGGCAGAGTTTATGGCTACACCTTC. Its protein is CAWENGRVYGYTF.